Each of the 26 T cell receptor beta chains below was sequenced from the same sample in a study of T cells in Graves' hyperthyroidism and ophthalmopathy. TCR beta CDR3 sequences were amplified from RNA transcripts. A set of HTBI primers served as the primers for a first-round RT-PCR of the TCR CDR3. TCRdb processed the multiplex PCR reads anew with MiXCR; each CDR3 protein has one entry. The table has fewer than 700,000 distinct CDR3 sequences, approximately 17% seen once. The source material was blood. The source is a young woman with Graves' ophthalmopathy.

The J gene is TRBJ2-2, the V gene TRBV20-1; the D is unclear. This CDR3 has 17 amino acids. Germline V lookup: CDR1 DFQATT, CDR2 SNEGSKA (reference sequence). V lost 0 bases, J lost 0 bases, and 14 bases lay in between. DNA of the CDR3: TGCAGTGCTAGAGATCCCCGGGCAAAGCCGAACACCGGGGAGCTGTTTTTT. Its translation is CSARDPRAKPNTGELFF.

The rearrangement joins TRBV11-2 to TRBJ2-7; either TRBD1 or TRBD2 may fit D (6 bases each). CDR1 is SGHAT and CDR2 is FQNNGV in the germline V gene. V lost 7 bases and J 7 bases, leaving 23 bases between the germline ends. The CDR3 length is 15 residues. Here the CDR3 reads CASTERGDPFGEQYF. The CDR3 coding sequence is TGTGCCAGCACCGAGAGGGGGGATCCATTCGGGGAGCAGTACTTC. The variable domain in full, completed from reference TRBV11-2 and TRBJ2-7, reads EAGVAQSPRYKIIEKRQSVAFWCNPISGHATLYWYQQILGQGPKLLIQFQNNGVVDDSQLPKDRFSAERLKGVDSTLKIQPAKLEDSAVYLCASTERGDPFGEQYFGPGTRLTVT.

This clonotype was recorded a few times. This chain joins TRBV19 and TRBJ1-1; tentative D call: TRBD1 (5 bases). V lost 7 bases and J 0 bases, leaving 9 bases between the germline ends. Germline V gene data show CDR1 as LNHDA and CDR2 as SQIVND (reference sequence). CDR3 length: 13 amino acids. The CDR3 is CASNTGLNTEAFF. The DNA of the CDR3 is TGTGCCAGTAACACGGGGCTGAACACTGAAGCTTTCTTT. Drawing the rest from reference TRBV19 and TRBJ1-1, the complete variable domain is DGGITQSPKYLFRKEGQNVTLSCEQNLNHDAMYWYRQDPGQGLRLIYYSQIVNDFQKGDIAEGYSVSREKKESFPLTVTSAQKNPTAFYLCASNTGLNTEAFFGQGTRLTVV.

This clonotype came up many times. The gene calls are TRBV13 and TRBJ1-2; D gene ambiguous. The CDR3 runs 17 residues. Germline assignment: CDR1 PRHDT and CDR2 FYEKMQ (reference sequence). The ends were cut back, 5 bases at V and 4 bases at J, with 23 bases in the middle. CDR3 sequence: CASSPGTEGKPPYGYTF. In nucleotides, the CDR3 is TGTGCCAGCAGCCCCGGAACAGAGGGAAAACCCCCCTATGGCTACACCTTC. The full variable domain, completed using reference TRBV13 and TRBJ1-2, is AAGVIQSPRHLIKEKRETATLKCYPIPRHDTVYWYQQGPGQDPQFLISFYEKMQSDKGSIPDRFSAQQFSDYHSELNMSSLELGDSALYFCASSPGTEGKPPYGYTFGSGTRLTVV.

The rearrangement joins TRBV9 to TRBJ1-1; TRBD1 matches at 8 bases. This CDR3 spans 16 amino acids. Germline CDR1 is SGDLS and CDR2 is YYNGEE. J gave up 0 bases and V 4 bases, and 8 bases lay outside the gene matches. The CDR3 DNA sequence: TGTGCCAGCAGCCCCAGTGGACAGGGAATGAACACTGAAGCTTTCTTT. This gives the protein CASSPSGQGMNTEAFF.

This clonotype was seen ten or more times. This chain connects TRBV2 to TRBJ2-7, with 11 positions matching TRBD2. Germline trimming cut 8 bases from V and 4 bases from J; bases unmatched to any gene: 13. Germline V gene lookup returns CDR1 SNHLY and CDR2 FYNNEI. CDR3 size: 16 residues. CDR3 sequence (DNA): TGTGCCAGCGGAGCATATAGCGGGGGGGAAGGATACGAGCAGTACTTC. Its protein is CASGAYSGGEGYEQYF.

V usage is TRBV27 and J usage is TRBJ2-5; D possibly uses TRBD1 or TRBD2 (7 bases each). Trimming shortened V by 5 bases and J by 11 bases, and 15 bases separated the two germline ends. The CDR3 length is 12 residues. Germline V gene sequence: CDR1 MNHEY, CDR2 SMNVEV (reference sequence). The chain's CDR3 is CASSLQGGKQYF. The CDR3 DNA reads TGTGCCAGCAGTCTTCAGGGGGGGAAACAGTACTTC.

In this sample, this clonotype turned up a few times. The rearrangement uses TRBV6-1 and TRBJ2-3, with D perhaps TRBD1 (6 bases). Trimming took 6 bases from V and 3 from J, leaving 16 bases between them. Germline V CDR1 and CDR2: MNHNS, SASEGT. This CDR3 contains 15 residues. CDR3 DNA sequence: TGTGCCAGCAGCCCCGGGACAAAAGGGACAGATACGCAGTATTTT. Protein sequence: CASSPGTKGTDTQYF.

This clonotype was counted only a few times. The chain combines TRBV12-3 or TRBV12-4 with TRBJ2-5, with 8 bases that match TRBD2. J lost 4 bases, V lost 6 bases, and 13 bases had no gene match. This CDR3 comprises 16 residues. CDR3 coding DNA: TGTGCCAGCAGCCCCAGCCAGCGGGAGACTGGAGAGACCCAGTACTTC. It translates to CASSPSQRETGETQYF.

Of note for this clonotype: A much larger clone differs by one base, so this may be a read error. The CDR3: CASNPGNMNTQAFF. The CDR3 bases are TGTGCCAGCAATCCCGGGAACATGAACACTCAAGCTTTCTTT. The J gene is TRBJ1-1, the V gene TRBV6-1; D call uncertain. Germline lookup yields CDR1 MNHNS and CDR2 SASEGT. The CDR3 consists of 14 residues.

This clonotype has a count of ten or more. The CDR3 here is CSAPSVNTEAFF. The CDR3 DNA reads as TGCAGTGCCCCCAGTGTGAACACTGAAGCTTTCTTT. The genes are TRBV20-1 and TRBJ1-1, with D hard to call. CDR3 size: 12 residues. The V and J ends lost 6 bases and 0 bases respectively, with 8 bases between them. Per the germline V gene, CDR1 is DFQATT and CDR2 is SNEGSKA (reference sequence).

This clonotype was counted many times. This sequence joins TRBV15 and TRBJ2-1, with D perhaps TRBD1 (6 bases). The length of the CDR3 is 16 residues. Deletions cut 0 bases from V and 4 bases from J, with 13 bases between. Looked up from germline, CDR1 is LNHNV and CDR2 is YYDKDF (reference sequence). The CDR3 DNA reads TGTGCCACCAGCAGAGATCGTGGGGGACAATACAATGAGCAGTTCTTC. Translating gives CATSRDRGGQYNEQFF. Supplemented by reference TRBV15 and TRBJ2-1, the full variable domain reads DAMVIQNPRYQVTQFGKPVTLSCSQTLNHNVMYWYQQKSSQAPKLLFHYYDKDFNNEADTPDNFQSRRPNTSFCFLDIRSPGLGDTAMYLCATSRDRGGQYNEQFFGPGTRLTVL.

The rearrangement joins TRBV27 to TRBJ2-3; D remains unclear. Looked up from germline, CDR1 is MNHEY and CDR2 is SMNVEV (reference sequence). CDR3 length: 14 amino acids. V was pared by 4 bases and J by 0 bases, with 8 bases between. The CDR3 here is CASSSISSTDTQYF. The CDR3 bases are TGTGCCAGCAGTTCAATTTCTAGCACAGATACGCAGTATTTT.

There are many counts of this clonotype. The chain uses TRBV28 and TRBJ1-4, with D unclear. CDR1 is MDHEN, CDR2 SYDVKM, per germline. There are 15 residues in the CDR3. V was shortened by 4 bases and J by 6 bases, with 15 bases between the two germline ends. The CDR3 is CASSYSGSRDEKLFF. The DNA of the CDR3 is TGTGCCAGCAGTTATTCGGGTTCCCGAGATGAAAAACTGTTTTTT.

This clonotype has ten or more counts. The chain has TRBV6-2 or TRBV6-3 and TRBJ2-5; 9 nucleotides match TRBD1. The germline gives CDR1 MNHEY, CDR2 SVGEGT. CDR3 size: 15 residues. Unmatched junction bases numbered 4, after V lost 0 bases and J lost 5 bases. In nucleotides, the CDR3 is TGTGCCAGCAGTTACTCCGGCGGGACAGGGGAGACCCAGTACTTC. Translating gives CASSYSGGTGETQYF.

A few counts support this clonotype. CDR3 loop: CATSERQGLGDTQYF. CDR3 sequence (DNA): TGTGCCACCAGTGAGAGGCAGGGTCTTGGAGATACGCAGTATTTT. This rearrangement joins TRBV24-1 to TRBJ2-3, with D tentatively TRBD1 (5 bases). In germline, CDR1 is KGHDR, CDR2 SFDVKD. The CDR3 loop spans 15 amino acids. Trimming cost V 4 bases and J 5 bases, with 15 bases left between them.

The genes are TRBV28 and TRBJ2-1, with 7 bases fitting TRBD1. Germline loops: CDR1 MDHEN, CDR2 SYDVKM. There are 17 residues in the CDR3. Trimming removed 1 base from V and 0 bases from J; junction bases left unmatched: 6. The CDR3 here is CASSLSVQGSSYNEQFF. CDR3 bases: TGTGCCAGCAGTTTATCGGTACAGGGGAGCTCCTACAATGAGCAGTTCTTC.

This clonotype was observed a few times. The CDR3 sequence is CASSPNYRDSGNTIYF. The CDR3 DNA follows: TGTGCCAGCTCACCTAACTACAGGGACTCTGGAAACACCATATATTTT. The genes are TRBV18 and TRBJ1-3; TRBD1 is a possible D gene (6 bases). The CDR3 covers 16 residues. Germline CDR1 KGHSH, CDR2 LQKENI. Trimming left V 3 bases short and J 0 bases short, with 12 bases between.

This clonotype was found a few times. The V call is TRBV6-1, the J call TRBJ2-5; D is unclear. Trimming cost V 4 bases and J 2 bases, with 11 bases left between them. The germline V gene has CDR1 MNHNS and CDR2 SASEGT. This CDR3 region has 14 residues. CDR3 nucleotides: TGTGCCAGCAGTGGTTTTAGGCGTCAAGAGACCCAGTACTTC. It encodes CASSGFRRQETQYF.

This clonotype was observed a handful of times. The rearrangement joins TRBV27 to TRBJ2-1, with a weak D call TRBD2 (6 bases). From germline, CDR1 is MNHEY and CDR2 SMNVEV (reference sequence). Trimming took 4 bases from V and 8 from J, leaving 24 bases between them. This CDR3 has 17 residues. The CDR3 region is CASSSPSERAVGHEQFF. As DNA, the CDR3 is TGTGCCAGCAGTTCCCCTAGCGAGCGGGCCGTGGGCCATGAGCAGTTCTTC.

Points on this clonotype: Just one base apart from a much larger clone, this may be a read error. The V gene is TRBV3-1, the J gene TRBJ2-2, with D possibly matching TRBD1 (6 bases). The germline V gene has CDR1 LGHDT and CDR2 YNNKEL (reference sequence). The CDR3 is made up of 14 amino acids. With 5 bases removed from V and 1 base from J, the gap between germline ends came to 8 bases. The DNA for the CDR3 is TGTGCCAGCAGCGAGACAGGGAACACCGGGGAGCTGTTTTTT. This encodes CASSETGNTGELFF.

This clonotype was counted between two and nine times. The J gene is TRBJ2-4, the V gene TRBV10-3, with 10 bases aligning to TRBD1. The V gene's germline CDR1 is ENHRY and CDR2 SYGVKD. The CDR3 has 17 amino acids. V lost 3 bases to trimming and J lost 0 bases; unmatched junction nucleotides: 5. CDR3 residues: CAISDPDRGLAKNIQYF. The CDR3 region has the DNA TGTGCCATCAGTGACCCCGACAGGGGGCTAGCCAAAAACATTCAGTACTTC.

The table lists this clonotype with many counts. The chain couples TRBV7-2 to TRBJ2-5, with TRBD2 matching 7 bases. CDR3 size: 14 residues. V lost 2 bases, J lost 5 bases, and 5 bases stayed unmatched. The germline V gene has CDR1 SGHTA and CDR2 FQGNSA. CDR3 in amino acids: CASSLMGGDETQYF. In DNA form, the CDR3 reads TGTGCCAGCAGCTTAATGGGGGGGGACGAGACCCAGTACTTC.

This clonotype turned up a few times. The CDR3 bases are TGTGCCAGCAGTCTTGGGGGCTACTCTGGAAACACCATATATTTT. It is translated as CASSLGGYSGNTIYF. The rearrangement links TRBV28 to TRBJ1-3; possibly TRBD1 for D (6 bases). The ends were cut back, 5 bases at V and 0 bases at J, with 11 bases in the middle. The CDR3 spans 15 residues. The germline CDR1 and CDR2 sequences are MDHEN and SYDVKM. Together with reference TRBV28 and TRBJ1-3, the CDR3 gives the full variable domain: DVKVTQSSRYLVKRTGEKVFLECVQDMDHENMFWYRQDPGLGLRLIYFSYDVKMKEKGDIPEGYSVSREKKERFSLILESASTNQTSMYLCASSLGGYSGNTIYFGEGSWLTVV.

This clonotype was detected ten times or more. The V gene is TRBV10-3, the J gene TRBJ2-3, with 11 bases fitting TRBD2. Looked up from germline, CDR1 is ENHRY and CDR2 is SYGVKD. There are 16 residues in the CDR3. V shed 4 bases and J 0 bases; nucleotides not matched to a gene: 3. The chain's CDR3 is CAISGTSGRSTDTQYF. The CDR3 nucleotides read TGTGCCATCAGTGGAACTAGCGGGAGAAGCACAGATACGCAGTATTTT.

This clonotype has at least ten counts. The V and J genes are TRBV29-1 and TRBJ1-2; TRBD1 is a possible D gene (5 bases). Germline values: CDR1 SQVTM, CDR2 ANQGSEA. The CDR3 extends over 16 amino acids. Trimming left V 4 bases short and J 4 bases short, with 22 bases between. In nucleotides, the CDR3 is TGCAGCGTTGTGGGTGGGGACCGAAACAGCGGCTATGGCTACACCTTC. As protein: CSVVGGDRNSGYGYTF. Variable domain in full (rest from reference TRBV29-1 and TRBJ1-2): SAVISQKPSRDICQRGTSLTIQCQVDSQVTMMFWYRQQPGQSLTLIATANQGSEATYESGFVIDKFPISRPNLTFSTLTVSNMSPEDSSIYLCSVVGGDRNSGYGYTFGSGTRLTVV.